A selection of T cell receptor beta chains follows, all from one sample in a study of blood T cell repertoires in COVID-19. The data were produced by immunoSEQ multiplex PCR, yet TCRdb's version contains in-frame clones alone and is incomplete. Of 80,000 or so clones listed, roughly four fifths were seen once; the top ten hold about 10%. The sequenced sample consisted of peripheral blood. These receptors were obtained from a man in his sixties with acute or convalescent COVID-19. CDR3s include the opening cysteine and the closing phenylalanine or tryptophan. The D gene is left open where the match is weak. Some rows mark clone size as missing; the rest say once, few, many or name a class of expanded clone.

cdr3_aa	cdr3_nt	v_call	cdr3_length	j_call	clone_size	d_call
CSVVRGFYEQYF	TGCAGCGTTGTAAGGGGTTTCTACGAGCAGTACTTC	TRBV29-1	12	TRBJ2-7	few	.
CASSRTGQGDTEAFF	TGCGCCAGCAGCCGAACAGGGCAGGGAGACACTGAAGCTTTCTTT	TRBV4-3	15	TRBJ1-1	.	.
CASSQPGQGAGGTEAFF	TGCGCCAGCAGCCAACCGGGACAGGGGGCGGGGGGCACTGAAGCTTTCTTT	TRBV4-1	17	TRBJ1-1	.	TRBD1
CASTVVGANTEAFF	TGTGCCAGCACCGTCGTGGGGGCTAATACTGAAGCTTTCTTT	TRBV7-9	14	TRBJ1-1	.	.
CASSSNWNTEAFF	TGTGCCAGCAGCTCAAATTGGAACACTGAAGCTTTCTTT	TRBV7-2	13	TRBJ1-1	.	.
CASSQLRPGQTNTGELFF	TGTGCCAGCTCACAACTCCGCCCGGGACAGACGAACACCGGGGAGCTGTTTTTT	TRBV18	18	TRBJ2-2	.	TRBD1
CASSVGGQDEAFF	TGTGCCAGCAGCGTAGGGGGGCAAGATGAAGCTTTCTTT	TRBV9	13	TRBJ1-1	few	.
CASSFDRGNSPLHF	TGTGCCAGCAGTTTTGACAGGGGTAATTCACCCCTCCACTTT	TRBV27	14	TRBJ1-6	.	TRBD1
CASSGGHDSDNEKLFF	TGCGCCAGCAGCGGGGGACACGACTCTGATAATGAAAAACTGTTTTTT	TRBV5-1	16	TRBJ1-4	.	.
CASSQGQGAGGANVLTF	TGTGCCAGCAGCCAGGGACAGGGGGCAGGCGGGGCCAACGTCCTGACTTTC	TRBV5-6	17	TRBJ2-6	.	TRBD1
CASSGWDKANYGYTF	TGTGCCAGCAGTGGCTGGGACAAAGCTAACTATGGCTACACCTTC	TRBV6-4	15	TRBJ1-2	.	.
CASSERQGPIEQYF	TGTGCCAGCAGTGAACGACAGGGACCGATCGAGCAGTACTTC	TRBV6-1	14	TRBJ2-7	.	TRBD1
CASLYREHNEQFF	TGTGCCAGCCTGTACAGGGAACACAATGAGCAGTTCTTC	TRBV6-5	13	TRBJ2-1	.	.
CASSFWTGDGYTF	TGTGCCAGCAGTTTCTGGACAGGGGATGGCTACACCTTC	TRBV12-3/TRBV12-4	13	TRBJ1-2	.	TRBD1
CASSFLSLGGDTQYF	TGTGCCAGCAGCTTTTTGTCCCTCGGCGGGGATACGCAGTATTTT	TRBV7-2	15	TRBJ2-3	.	.
CASSSRTGNYGYTF	TGTGCCAGCAGCTCCCGGACAGGGAACTATGGCTACACCTTC	TRBV5-4	14	TRBJ1-2	.	TRBD1
CASSLYGEEAFF	TGTGCCAGCAGCTTATACGGGGAAGAAGCTTTCTTT	TRBV7-9	12	TRBJ1-1	once	.
CASSSTGRGAFF	TGTGCCAGCAGTTCTACAGGGAGGGGAGCTTTCTTT	TRBV12-3/TRBV12-4	12	TRBJ1-1	.	.
CASSEWKGPSPLHF	TGTGCCAGCAGTGAATGGAAGGGGCCTTCACCCCTCCACTTT	TRBV2	14	TRBJ1-6	.	.
CSAERTAKGYTF	TGCAGCGCTGAAAGGACTGCGAAAGGCTACACCTTC	TRBV29-1	12	TRBJ1-2	.	.
CASSYRDRVLF	TGTGCCAGCAGTTACCGGGACAGGGTCCTTTTC	TRBV28	11	TRBJ1-4	.	TRBD1
CASRTSGRLSFDNEQFF	TGTGCCAGTAGGACTAGCGGGAGGCTCTCGTTCGACAATGAGCAGTTCTTC	TRBV19	17	TRBJ2-1	.	TRBD2
CASSLARVGEQFF	TGTGCCAGCAGCTTAGCCAGGGTGGGTGAGCAGTTCTTC	TRBV7-2	13	TRBJ2-1	.	.
CAGSPGQGPYEQYF	TGTGCCGGCTCACCGGGACAGGGACCCTACGAGCAGTACTTC	TRBV18	14	TRBJ2-7	.	TRBD1
CSAGLPMEQFF	TGCAGTGCTGGACTCCCGATGGAGCAGTTCTTC	TRBV20-1	11	TRBJ2-1	.	.
CAWSTRPQSYGYTF	TGTGCCTGGAGTACCCGGCCACAGTCGTATGGCTACACCTTC	TRBV30	14	TRBJ1-2	.	.
CASHRGGQNYGYTF	TGTGCCAGCCACCGGGGGGGACAGAACTATGGCTACACCTTC	TRBV6-5	14	TRBJ1-2	.	TRBD1
CASSRDRGSNEQFF	TGTGCCAGCAGCCGGGACAGGGGGTCCAATGAGCAGTTCTTC	TRBV7-2	14	TRBJ2-1	few	TRBD1
CAISEQGGEKLFF	TGTGCCATCAGTGAACAGGGGGGGGAAAAACTGTTTTTT	TRBV10-3	13	TRBJ1-4	.	TRBD1
CASTRQATSGFDEQYF	TGCGCCAGCACCCGCCAGGCAACTAGCGGGTTCGATGAGCAGTACTTC	TRBV5-1	16	TRBJ2-7	few	TRBD2